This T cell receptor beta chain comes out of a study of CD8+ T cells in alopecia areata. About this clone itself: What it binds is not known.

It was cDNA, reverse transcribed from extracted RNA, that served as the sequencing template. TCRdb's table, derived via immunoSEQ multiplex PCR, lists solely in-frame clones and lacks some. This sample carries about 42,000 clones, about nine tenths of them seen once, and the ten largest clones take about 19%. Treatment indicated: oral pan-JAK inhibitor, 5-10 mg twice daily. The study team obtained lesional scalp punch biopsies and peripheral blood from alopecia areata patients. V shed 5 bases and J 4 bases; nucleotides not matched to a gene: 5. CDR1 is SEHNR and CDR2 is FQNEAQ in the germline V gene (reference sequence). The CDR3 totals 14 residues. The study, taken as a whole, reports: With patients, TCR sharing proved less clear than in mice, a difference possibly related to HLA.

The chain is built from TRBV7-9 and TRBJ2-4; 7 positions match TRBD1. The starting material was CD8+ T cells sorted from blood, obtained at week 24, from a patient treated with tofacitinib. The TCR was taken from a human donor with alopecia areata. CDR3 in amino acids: CASSTPGQKNIQYF. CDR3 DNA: TGTGCCAGCAGCACCCCGGGACAGAAAAACATTCAGTACTTC.